Listed here are 10 T cell receptor beta chains from one sample, sequenced in a study of brain T cells in children with intractable seizures. Generated by immunoSEQ multiplex PCR, the TCRdb table keeps only in-frame clones and is missing some. Counted here are about 41,000 clones, around nine tenths occurring once; the ten biggest clones make up approximately 6%. The material sequenced was peripheral blood, taken at surgery. The receptors here all came from a girl aged 2 to 9 with tuberous sclerosis and intractable seizures.

The V and J genes are TRBV6-5 and TRBJ2-2; the D is unclear. Germline CDR1 and CDR2: MNHEY and SVGAGI. This CDR3 is built from 15 residues. Trimming shortened V by 0 bases and J by 0 bases, and 5 bases separated the two germline ends. This CDR3 reads CASSYSGSNTGELFF. In DNA form, the CDR3 reads TGTGCCAGCAGTTACTCAGGGTCGAACACCGGGGAGCTGTTTTTT.

The rearrangement links TRBV11-2 to TRBJ2-3; possible D gene TRBD2, 7 bases. V lost 8 bases, J lost 5 bases, and 14 bases lay in between. Germline assignment: CDR1 SGHAT and CDR2 FQNNGV. This CDR3 comprises 13 residues. In DNA, the CDR3 is TGTGCCAGCGGGGGGGCCTCGATAGATACGCAGTATTTT. This codes for CASGGASIDTQYF.

The V call is TRBV5-1, the J call TRBJ1-2; D is ambiguous. The length of the CDR3 is 14 residues. V lost 2 bases, J lost 6 bases, and 14 bases lay in between. From germline, CDR1 is SGHRS and CDR2 YFSETQ. CDR3 protein: CASSFRQPENGYTF. The CDR3 coding sequence is TGCGCCAGCAGCTTCCGACAACCAGAAAATGGCTACACCTTC.

The chain employs TRBV6-5 and TRBJ1-5; D unclear. Looked up from germline, CDR1 is MNHEY and CDR2 is SVGAGI. The CDR3 loop spans 13 amino acids. V lost 7 bases to trimming and J lost 4 bases, with 11 bases between them. The CDR3 nucleotides are TGTGCCAGCACCAACCAAGGAAATCAGCCCCAGCATTTT. Translating it yields CASTNQGNQPQHF.

CDR3 region: CASSQGSGGAYEQFF. The CDR3 nucleotides read TGTGCCAGCAGTCAGGGGAGCGGGGGGGCCTATGAGCAGTTCTTC. The chain links TRBV6-5 to TRBJ2-1; the match to TRBD2 covers 10 bases. V shed 5 bases, J shed 8 bases, and the junction held 9 bases outside the gene matches. The CDR3 sequence is 15 residues long. CDR1 is MNHEY and CDR2 is SVGAGI in the germline V gene.

This chain links TRBV5-4 with TRBJ2-1; TRBD2 matches 13 bases. After removal of 4 bases from V and 6 bases from J, the junction contained 13 bases not matched to a gene. This CDR3 has 18 amino acids. CDR1 SGHNT and CDR2 YYREEE come from the germline V gene (reference sequence). CDR3 sequence: CASSLQLAGGPLGNEQFF. CDR3 DNA: TGTGCCAGCAGCCTTCAACTAGCGGGGGGGCCTCTTGGCAATGAGCAGTTCTTC.

The CDR3: CAWSLGMNTEAFF. The CDR3 nucleotides read TGTGCCTGGAGTCTGGGAATGAACACTGAAGCTTTCTTT. The chain combines TRBV30 with TRBJ1-1; D is ambiguous. Germline V CDR1 and CDR2: GTSNPN, SVGIG (reference sequence). The V end lost 2 bases, the J end lost 0 bases, and 7 bases lay between the germline ends. The CDR3 runs 13 residues.

This chain links TRBV7-9 with TRBJ2-2; D is uncertain. The CDR3 consists of 16 residues. Germline V gene data show CDR1 as SEHNR and CDR2 as FQNEAQ (reference sequence). The germline V and J ends were trimmed by 5 bases and 4 bases, with 17 bases remaining between them. In DNA form, the CDR3 reads TGTGCCAGCAGCCCCTATATAAGATGGGGCACCGGGGAGCTGTTTTTT. The encoded protein is CASSPYIRWGTGELFF.

V gene TRBV23-1 combines with J gene TRBJ1-4; no definite D call. TRBV23-1 is flagged as an ORF with uncertain function. Deletions cut 0 bases from V and 4 bases from J, with 9 bases between. This CDR3 has 15 residues. CDR3 residues: CASSQSGRFNEKLFF. The CDR3 DNA reads as TGCGCCAGCAGTCAATCCGGTCGTTTTAATGAAAAACTGTTTTTT.

The rearrangement links TRBV7-3 to TRBJ2-7; D might be TRBD2 (5 bases). CDR1 SGHTA and CDR2 FQGTGA come from the germline V gene. The CDR3 covers 12 residues. Written as DNA, the CDR3 is TGTGCCAGCACCGCGGCCGGTAGGGAGCCTAACGTC. This codes for CASTAAGREPNV.